The 24 T cell receptor beta chains below all came from one sample that was sequenced in a study of blood T cells in healthy people across ages. Primers used in a second PCR of about 7 to 11 cycles were a sample-barcoded 5' primer and a J-beta primer mix. TCRdb itself ran the 5' RACE reads through MiXCR, one entry per CDR3 protein. This sample has 550,000 to 750,000 distinct CDR3 sequences, with around 21% found just once. The sample was blood. Receptor source: a man between 65 and 85 years old in good health.

This clonotype came up a few times. The V and J genes are TRBV20-1 and TRBJ2-5, with a tentative D call TRBD2 (6 bases). V was pared by 6 bases and J by 5 bases, with 19 bases between. Germline CDR1 reads DFQATT; CDR2 reads SNEGSKA (reference sequence). This CDR3 has 14 amino acids. CDR3 protein: CSAEIPGTGETQYF. The CDR3 nucleotides read TGCAGTGCGGAAATACCTGGGACTGGGGAGACCCAGTACTTC.

This sequence joins TRBV6-6 and TRBJ2-5; the match to TRBD2 covers 12 bases. Trimming took 2 bases from V and 4 from J; bases not matched to a gene: 5. Looked up from germline, CDR1 is MNHNY and CDR2 is SVGAGI (reference sequence). This CDR3 has 16 amino acids. The CDR3 protein is CASSYIPSGRAETQYF. For the CDR3, the DNA is TGTGCCAGCAGTTACATCCCTAGCGGGAGGGCAGAGACCCAGTACTTC.

This chain connects TRBV29-1 to TRBJ2-7; TRBD1 matches 7 bases. With V trimmed by 1 base and J by 6 bases, 6 bases remained unmatched. Germline values: CDR1 SQVTM, CDR2 ANQGSEA. CDR3 length: 13 amino acids. The CDR3 nucleotides are TGCAGCGTTGAAGGGACAGGTGGATGCGAGCAGTACTTC. Its protein product is CSVEGTGGCEQYF.

About this clonotype itself: Given the absence of the conserved phenylalanine or tryptophan at the CDR3 end, a read error is likely. The V gene is TRBV7-9, the J gene TRBJ1-5, with 8 positions matching TRBD1. Per germline, CDR1 SEHNR and CDR2 FQNEAQ (reference sequence). This CDR3 has 15 residues. V was clipped by 5 bases and J by 2 bases; unmatched bases: 5. The CDR3 is CASSPDRVGNQPQHC. In nucleotides, the CDR3 is TGTGCCAGCAGCCCGGACAGGGTTGGCAATCAGCCCCAGCATTGT.

The chain has TRBV5-1 and TRBJ2-3, with D perhaps TRBD1 (6 bases). Deletions cut 4 bases from V and 0 bases from J, with 18 bases between. CDR1 SGHRS and CDR2 YFSETQ come from the germline V gene. CDR3 length equals 17 residues. The CDR3 region is CASSQGMANPSTDTQYF. The CDR3 DNA is TGCGCCAGCAGCCAGGGGATGGCTAACCCTAGCACAGATACGCAGTATTTT.

The V call is TRBV6-2 or TRBV6-3, the J call TRBJ2-1, with 10 bases that match TRBD2. The V segment lost 4 bases and the J segment 3 bases; nucleotides outside the gene matches: 3. The length of the CDR3 is 15 residues. Germline-derived CDR1 and CDR2 are MNHEY and SVGEGT. The CDR3 reads CASSLLAGNYNEQFF. DNA for the CDR3: TGTGCCAGCAGTTTACTAGCGGGAAACTACAATGAGCAGTTCTTC.

This clonotype has more than one count but fewer than ten. V usage is TRBV14 and J usage is TRBJ2-1; 10 positions match TRBD2. The germline gives CDR1 SGHDN, CDR2 FVKESK. The V gene end was trimmed by 5 bases and the J gene end by 7 bases; junction bases not matched to a gene: 14. CDR3 length equals 17 residues. The chain's CDR3 is CASSVRGASGRRNEQFF. CDR3 coding DNA: TGTGCCAGCAGCGTAAGAGGGGCTAGCGGGAGAAGAAATGAGCAGTTCTTC.

The sample holds a few counts of this clonotype. For the CDR3, the DNA is TGCACCGTAGGGAGGGGATCGGAGACCCAGTACTTC. As protein: CTVGRGSETQYF. The chain joins TRBV20-1 to TRBJ2-5; 7 bases match TRBD2. CDR3 length: 12 residues. Germline CDR1 reads DFQATT; CDR2 reads SNEGSKA (reference sequence).

The chain carries TRBV10-3 and TRBJ2-5, with 8 bases fitting TRBD1. Germline assignment: CDR1 ENHRY and CDR2 SYGVKD. Germline trimming cut 6 bases from V and 1 base from J; bases unmatched to any gene: 4. The CDR3 sequence is 14 residues long. CDR3 coding DNA: TGTGCCATCAGCCTAGGACAGGGCCAAGAGACCCAGTACTTC. It is translated as CAISLGQGQETQYF.

This clonotype was found a few times. The chain recombines TRBV29-1 with TRBJ2-5, with 7 bases fitting TRBD2. The J call may not be correct, given that the DNA end is closer to TRBJ2-1. The germline gives CDR1 SQVTM, CDR2 ANQGSEA. The CDR3 is made up of 14 amino acids. CDR3 amino acids: CSVEGGIFYNEQFF. The CDR3 bases are TGCAGCGTTGAGGGGGGGATCTTCTACAATGAGCAGTTCTTC.

CDR3 sequence: CSASRGPGSYEQYF. The CDR3 DNA is TGCAGTGCTAGCCGCGGTCCGGGGTCCTACGAGCAGTACTTC. This chain joins TRBV20-1 and TRBJ2-1, with TRBD2 as a possible D gene (5 bases). TRBJ2-7 explains the end of the DNA better; the J call may be wrong. In germline, CDR1 is DFQATT, CDR2 SNEGSKA (reference sequence). The CDR3 runs 14 residues.

As to this clonotype: Germline and junction disagree at one end, which may indicate a read error. The rearrangement uses TRBV10-3 and TRBJ2-1, with TRBD2 identical over 10 bases. The J call may be in error: the DNA end matches TRBJ2-5 better. The CDR3 consists of 15 residues. The germline V gene encodes CDR1 ENHRY and CDR2 SYGVKD. The CDR3, as DNA: TGCGCCATCAGTGAGTTGAGTAGCGGGAGGGAGACCCAGTACTTC. It is translated as CAISELSSGRETQYF.

This clonotype was found many times. The V call is TRBV2, the J call TRBJ2-5; either TRBD1 or TRBD2 may fit D (6 bases each). The CDR3 runs 15 residues. V lost 6 bases and J 5 bases, leaving 19 bases between the germline ends. Germline CDR1 is SNHLY and CDR2 is FYNNEI. This CDR3 is CASREQGLLRETQYF. CDR3 bases: TGTGCCAGCAGGGAACAGGGACTTCTGAGGGAGACCCAGTACTTC.

The chain links TRBV11-2 to TRBJ2-7; 12 nucleotides align to TRBD2. This CDR3 is 16 amino acids long. With V trimmed by 1 base and J by 4 bases, 5 bases remained unmatched. Germline lookup yields CDR1 SGHAT and CDR2 FQNNGV. As DNA, the CDR3 is TGTGCCAGCAGCTTAGCCAAGACTAGCGGGAGTTACGAGCAGTACTTC. It is translated as CASSLAKTSGSYEQYF.

This clonotype was seen a few times. The chain employs TRBV29-1 and TRBJ2-3; a possible D gene is TRBD2 (6 bases). The germline CDR1 and CDR2 sequences are SQVTM and ANQGSEA. The CDR3 totals 17 residues. Deletions cut 0 bases from V and 4 bases from J, with 20 bases between. CDR3 in amino acids: CSVEDRQRGRSADTQYF. The CDR3 DNA is TGCAGCGTTGAAGATCGGCAACGGGGGAGGAGCGCAGATACGCAGTATTTT.

This clonotype showed up just a few times. The rearrangement uses TRBV2 and TRBJ2-4, with D perhaps matching TRBD1 or TRBD2 (6 bases each). The CDR3 contains 17 residues. Germline V gene sequence: CDR1 SNHLY, CDR2 FYNNEI. The V end was cut by 6 bases, the J end by 5 bases, with 23 bases between. The CDR3 is CASRETRGGRIQNIQYF. The CDR3 region has the DNA TGTGCCAGCAGAGAAACCCGTGGGGGGCGCATCCAAAACATTCAGTACTTC.

This clonotype has more than one count but fewer than ten. The CDR3 protein is CASSILTGSYEQYF. The CDR3 nucleotides are TGTGCCAGTAGTATTCTGACAGGGTCCTACGAGCAGTACTTC. V is TRBV19 and J is TRBJ2-5; 7 nucleotides align to TRBD1. The end of the DNA fits TRBJ2-7 better, so the J call may be wrong. CDR3 length: 14 amino acids. In germline, CDR1 is LNHDA, CDR2 SQIVND (reference sequence).

This clonotype occurred many times. V gene TRBV12-3 or TRBV12-4 combines with J gene TRBJ2-2; tentative D call: TRBD2 (6 bases). The CDR3 extends over 14 amino acids. V was clipped by 4 bases and J by 2 bases, with 8 bases between them. The CDR3 DNA reads TGTGCCAGCAGTTGGACTATCAACACCGGGGAGCTGTTTTTT. Translation gives CASSWTINTGELFF.

This clonotype was seen many times. The V and J genes are TRBV7-2 and TRBJ2-5; D is possibly TRBD1 or TRBD2 (6 bases each). The CDR3 is made up of 15 amino acids. Trimming stripped 4 bases from V and 1 base from J, with 13 bases between. Germline V gene lookup returns CDR1 SGHTA and CDR2 FQGNSA. The CDR3: CASSSYPGAQETQYF. DNA for the CDR3: TGTGCCAGCAGCTCCTACCCGGGGGCCCAAGAGACCCAGTACTTC. Complete variable domain (other parts from reference TRBV7-2 and TRBJ2-5): GAGVSQSPSNKVTEKGKDVELRCDPISGHTALYWYRQSLGQGLEFLIYFQGNSAPDKSGLPSDRFSAERTGGSVSTLTIQRTQQEDSAVYLCASSSYPGAQETQYFGPGTRLLVL.

Concerning this clonotype: Since a much larger clone is just one base distant, this may be a read error. This chain uses TRBV20-1 with TRBJ2-5, with TRBD1 as a possible D gene (6 bases). CDR1 and CDR2 from the germline V gene are DFQATT and SNEGSKA (reference sequence). This CDR3 has 14 residues. The CDR3 nucleotides read TGCAGTGCTAGAGACGGGACACCACAAGAGGCCCAGTACTTC. Translation gives CSARDGTPQEAQYF.

This chain links TRBV3-1 with TRBJ2-7, with 8 bases matching TRBD2. J lost 0 bases, V lost 2 bases, and 3 bases had no gene match. Germline CDR1 and CDR2: LGHDT and YNNKEL (reference sequence). The CDR3 covers 15 residues. The CDR3 loop reads CASSQPAGASYEQYF. CDR3 coding DNA: TGTGCCAGCAGCCAACCAGCGGGAGCCTCCTACGAGCAGTACTTC.

Remarks on this clonotype: One end of the junction fails to match germline, which may point to a read error. The CDR3 DNA sequence: TGTGCCGGCAGCTCCGGGACTGCGGGCACAGATACGCAGTATTTT. It yields the protein CAGSSGTAGTDTQYF. The chain links TRBV7-2 to TRBJ2-3; tentatively, D is TRBD2 (6 bases). Germline CDR1 and CDR2: SGHTA and FQGNSA. The CDR3 extends over 15 amino acids.

This clonotype has more than one count but fewer than ten. The chain joins TRBV5-6 to TRBJ1-4, with D possibly matching TRBD1 (5 bases). In germline, CDR1 is SGHDT, CDR2 YYEEEE. Trimming removed 4 bases at V and 7 bases at J, with 17 bases between. The CDR3 loop spans 15 amino acids. CDR3 sequence (DNA): TGTGCCAGCAGCCAGACCCGGGACCTCCCTGAAAAACTGTTTTTT. Translation: CASSQTRDLPEKLFF. Together with reference TRBV5-6 and TRBJ1-4, the CDR3 gives the full variable domain: DAGVTQSPTHLIKTRGQQVTLRCSPKSGHDTVSWYQQALGQGPQFIFQYYEEEERQRGNFPDRFSGHQFPNYSSELNVNALLLGDSALYLCASSQTRDLPEKLFFGSGTQLSVL.

The CDR3 loop is CASSLTGADTGELFF. The CDR3 region has the DNA TGTGCCAGCAGCCTGACAGGGGCCGACACCGGGGAGCTGTTTTTT. J is TRBJ2-2 and V is TRBV6-5; 8 nucleotides line up with TRBD1. The CDR3 is 15 residues long. V was clipped by 6 bases and J by 3 bases; unmatched bases: 6. CDR1 MNHEY and CDR2 SVGAGI come from the germline V gene.